The 22 T cell receptor beta chains in this list originate from one sample, sequenced in a study of T cells in women clearing cervical HPV infection. Method: immunoSEQ multiplex PCR; TCRdb's copy keeps in-frame clones and lacks some. This table lists 25,000 to 40,000 clones. The sequenced sample was blood buffy coat. Source of these receptors: a woman between 18 and 70 years old with a cervical HPV16 infection that either progressed to CIN3+ or cleared (not recorded which).

Notes on this clone: Coverage ceases 3 residues before the CDR3 finishes, and the germline J gene fills in the end. The J gene is TRBJ2-3, the V gene TRBV2; D is uncertain. CDR3 size: 14 residues. CDR1 is SNHLY and CDR2 is FYNNEI in the germline V gene. The CDR3 region is CASSDTSSNQPQYF. The CDR3 DNA, read in part, is TGTGCCAGCAGTGATACGAGTAGCAATCAGCCG.

As for this clone: A junction boundary mismatches the germline segment, possibly from a read error. The sequence runs out 3 residues before the end of the CDR3; the remainder is reconstructed from the germline J gene. The V call is TRBV20-1, the J call TRBJ1-6; D might be TRBD1 (6 bases). The CDR3 contains 15 residues. CDR1 is DFQATT, CDR2 SNEGSKA, per germline (reference sequence). The sequenced CDR3 bases are TGCAGCGCTAGGGAGACAGGCAACTATAATTCACCC. Translation: CSARETGNYNSP. From start to end, the CDR3 is CSARETGNYNSPLHF.

A remark on this clone: The observed sequence ends 3 residues before the CDR3 terminus, with the missing tail filled in from the germline J gene. V is TRBV19 and J is TRBJ1-2; D is unclear. The CDR3 is 14 amino acids. CDR1 LNHDA and CDR2 SQIVND come from the germline V gene (reference sequence). This CDR3 is CASSIGLQLYDYTF. The sequenced CDR3 bases are TGTGCCAGTAGTATTGGACTGCAACTCTACGAC.

This clone shows up as medium-sized by frequency. Read data end 3 residues before the CDR3 end; the end is taken from the germline J gene. The rearrangement uses TRBV29-1 and TRBJ1-2; D might be TRBD1 (5 bases). Looked up from germline, CDR1 is SQVTM and CDR2 is ANQGSEA. Trimming removed 8 bases at V and 4 bases at J, with 44 bases between. This CDR3 region has 22 residues. The CDR3 sequence is CSLAILSSEPGDKSRGPYGYTF. Incomplete CDR3 DNA: TGCAGCCTGGCAATCCTGTCCTCAGAACCGGGAGACAAATCGAGGGGTCCCTATGGC. Using reference TRBV29-1 and TRBJ1-2 for the parts outside the CDR3, the full variable domain is SAVISQKPSRDICQRGTSLTIQCQVDSQVTMMFWYRQQPGQSLTLIATANQGSEATYESGFVIDKFPISRPNLTFSTLTVSNMSPEDSSIYLCSLAILSSEPGDKSRGPYGYTFGSGTRLTVV.

For this clone: The read comes to an end 3 residues before the CDR3 does, leaving the germline J gene to fill in the end. The V gene is TRBV13, the J gene TRBJ2-1; the D is unclear. V dropped 5 bases and J dropped 8 bases, with 13 bases sitting between them. Germline values: CDR1 PRHDT, CDR2 FYEKMQ (reference sequence). The CDR3 is made up of 13 amino acids. The CDR3 sequence: CASSASSADEQFF. The covered CDR3 bases are TGTGCCAGCAGCGCGTCCTCGGCGGATGAG.

The CDR3 DNA, read in part, is TGTGCCAGCAGCTACCTAGCGGGAGAGGACACCGGGGAG. Protein sequence: CASSYLAGEDTGE. In full, the CDR3 is CASSYLAGEDTGELFF. The rearrangement links TRBV7-6 to TRBJ2-2, with 10 bases lining up with TRBD2. The CDR3 end is not reached by the read, which stops 3 residues before it; the germline J gene fills it in. The CDR3 spans 16 residues. V was pared by 4 bases and J by 3 bases, with 5 bases of the junction left unmatched. The germline V gene encodes CDR1 SGHVS and CDR2 FNYEAQ.

As concerns this clone: The read gets to within 3 residues of the CDR3 end, and the germline J gene fills in the rest. The V call is TRBV10-3, the J call TRBJ1-5, with 7 bases that match TRBD1. This CDR3 has 14 amino acids. The germline V gene has CDR1 ENHRY and CDR2 SYGVKD. V trimming: 10 bases; J trimming: 2 bases; junction bases outside the gene matches: 8. The CDR3 region is CATNRGEGNQPQHF. The CDR3 bases that were read are TGTGCCACGAACAGGGGTGAGGGCAATCAGCCC.

Comment on this clone: Sequencing ends 3 residues short of the CDR3 end; the germline J gene provides the rest. V usage is TRBV30 and J usage is TRBJ1-4; D perhaps matches TRBD1 (5 bases). Germline V gene data show CDR1 as GTSNPN and CDR2 as SVGIG (reference sequence). The CDR3 extends over 16 amino acids. The chain's CDR3 is CAWGSRIRGTDSPLFF. CDR3 bases read: TGTGCCTGGGGATCCCGCATTCGGGGGACGGATTCACCA. Full variable domain (outside the CDR3, taken from reference TRBV30 and TRBJ1-4): SQTIHQWPATLVQPVGSPLSLECTVEGTSNPNLYWYRQAAGRGLQLLFYSVGIGQISSEVPQNLSASRPQDRQFILSSKKLLLSDSGFYLCAWGSRIRGTDSPLFFGSGTQLSVL.

With regard to this clone: The CDR3 goes on 3 residues after the read ends, and that part is filled in from the germline J gene. This chain joins TRBV19 and TRBJ2-3, with 9 bases aligning to TRBD1. The germline V gene has CDR1 LNHDA and CDR2 SQIVND (reference sequence). The CDR3 has 15 amino acids. The CDR3 protein is CASSMGTGKYQPQYF. The sequenced part of the CDR3 DNA is TGTGCCAGTAGTATGGGGACAGGGAAGTATCAGCCG.

To note about this clone: The read ends 3 residues before the CDR3 terminus; that terminus is restored from the germline J gene. The chain joins TRBV2 to TRBJ1-1; D may be TRBD1 (6 bases). The CDR3 is 13 residues long. Germline CDR1 is SNHLY and CDR2 is FYNNEI. With 9 bases removed from V and 3 bases from J, the gap between germline ends came to 14 bases. The CDR3: CASTTTGYTEAFF. The sequenced CDR3 bases are TGTGCCAGTACGACCACAGGGTACACTGAA.

As regards this clone: One end of the junction does not line up with germline, which may come from a read error. The CDR3 DNA, read in part, is TGCGCCAGCAGCCATGCCCTCGGGACAGGGGCCACAGATACG. Translating gives CASSHALGTGATDT. The entire CDR3 protein reads CASSHALGTGATDTQYF. The chain carries TRBV4-2 and TRBJ2-3, with TRBD1 identical over 10 bases. From the germline J gene comes the end of the CDR3, since the read stops 3 residues before it. Germline values: CDR1 LGHNA, CDR2 YNFKEQ. There are 17 residues in the CDR3.

As to this clone: Read sequence stops 3 residues before the CDR3 end, and the germline J gene provides the missing end. Other DNA sequences within the sample encode an identical CDR3. The rearrangement uses TRBV7-6 and TRBJ2-1; D is ambiguous. Germline CDR1 SGHVS, CDR2 FNYEAQ. Trimming took 1 base from V and 2 from J, leaving 15 bases between them. This CDR3 contains 17 residues. Partial CDR3 DNA: TGTGCCAGCAGCTTAGGGAGATTGAAGGGTCCCTACAATGAG. Translation gives CASSLGRLKGPYNE. The whole CDR3 region reads CASSLGRLKGPYNEQFF.

Concerning this clone itself: The CDR3 goes on 3 residues after the read ends, and that part is filled in from the germline J gene. V and J are TRBV19 and TRBJ1-5; possible D gene TRBD1, 6 bases. The CDR3 loop spans 15 amino acids. Per germline, CDR1 LNHDA and CDR2 SQIVND (reference sequence). The V and J ends lost 5 bases and 8 bases respectively, with 19 bases between them. The covered CDR3 bases are TGTGCCAGTAGTGTCGTACCAGGGGTTATTGAGCCC. This translates into CASSVVPGVIEP. The whole CDR3 sequence reads CASSVVPGVIEPQHF.

Of note for this clone: The CDR3 end falls 3 residues outside the read, so it is completed with the germline J gene. The chain couples TRBV2 to TRBJ1-1; 7 bases line up with TRBD1. The ends lost 5 bases at V and 3 bases at J; junction bases unmatched: 6. Looked up from germline, CDR1 is SNHLY and CDR2 is FYNNEI. The CDR3 loop spans 14 amino acids. CDR3 residues: CASSPQGVDTEAFF. The sequenced part of the CDR3 DNA is TGTGCCAGCAGTCCCCAGGGGGTTGACACTGAA.

Points on this clone: The CDR3 end falls 3 residues outside the read, so it is completed with the germline J gene. This chain joins TRBV10-3 and TRBJ2-3; D perhaps matches TRBD2 (5 bases). The CDR3 consists of 14 residues. Germline CDR1 is ENHRY and CDR2 is SYGVKD. The sequenced CDR3 bases are TGTGCCATCAGTGAATATTCAGGAGGTCAGCCG. This sequence encodes CAISEYSGGQP. The CDR3 in its entirety is CAISEYSGGQPQYF.

As concerns this clone: The read halts 3 residues ahead of the CDR3 end, with the missing end drawn from the germline J gene. The chain links TRBV20-1 to TRBJ2-1; D might be TRBD2 (6 bases). The CDR3 length is 16 residues. V lost 6 bases and J lost 0, with 18 bases in between. CDR1 is DFQATT and CDR2 is SNEGSKA in the germline V gene (reference sequence). The part of the CDR3 DNA that was read is TGCAGTGCCAGTAGCGGATCGACCTACTCCTACAATGAG. Protein sequence: CSASSGSTYSYNE. The whole CDR3 region reads CSASSGSTYSYNEQFF.

Measured by frequency, this clone is medium-sized. The read gets to within 3 residues of the CDR3 end, and the germline J gene fills in the rest. V gene TRBV7-2 combines with J gene TRBJ1-6, with a weak D call TRBD1 (5 bases). Trimming left V 4 bases short and J 9 bases short, with 16 bases between. Per germline, CDR1 SGHTA and CDR2 FQGNSA. This CDR3 is 15 amino acids long. CDR3 protein: CASSSPGGRRSPLHF. CDR3 DNA (partial): TGTGCCAGCAGCTCCCCCGGGGGAAGGCGTTCACCC.

Details on this clone: The read terminates 3 residues before the CDR3 end, so the remaining end is supplied by the germline J gene. The rearrangement joins TRBV20-1 to TRBJ2-4; 7 nucleotides match TRBD1. J lost 8 bases, V lost 4 bases, and 17 bases had no gene match. The CDR3 is 16 residues long. Germline V gene lookup returns CDR1 DFQATT and CDR2 SNEGSKA (reference sequence). CDR3 DNA (partial): TGCAGTGCTAATCCCCCCGGACGGGGCGACAGGGACATT. Translation: CSANPPGRGDRDI. The whole CDR3 is CSANPPGRGDRDIQYF.

Of note for this clone: The read ends 3 residues before the CDR3 terminus; that terminus is restored from the germline J gene. The chain recombines TRBV7-2 with TRBJ1-5; a possible D gene is TRBD1 (5 bases). The CDR3 has 14 amino acids. CDR1 is SGHTA and CDR2 is FQGNSA in the germline V gene. V was pared by 2 bases and J by 1 base, with 6 bases between. This chain's CDR3 is CASSLQGSNQPQHF. CDR3 DNA, as far as it was read: TGTGCCAGCAGCTTACAGGGCAGCAATCAGCCC.

Worth noting for this clone: The DNA ends 3 residues before the CDR3 does, and the rest of the CDR3 is filled in from the germline J gene. V usage is TRBV7-6 and J usage is TRBJ2-7, with D perhaps matching TRBD2 (6 bases). This CDR3 has 13 residues. Trimming left V 5 bases short and J 2 bases short, with 10 bases between. CDR1 and CDR2 (germline): SGHVS, FNYEAQ. Incomplete CDR3 DNA: TGTGCCAGCAGCCGGGGGATGCCCTACGAG. Translation: CASSRGMPYE. The full CDR3 reads CASSRGMPYEQYF.

A remark on this clone: Sequencing ends 3 residues short of the CDR3 end; the germline J gene provides the rest. This sequence joins TRBV20-1 and TRBJ1-1; a possible D gene is TRBD1 (6 bases). This CDR3 has 14 residues. Between the trimmed V and J ends, which lost 3 bases and 4 bases, there was a span of 15 bases. The V gene's germline CDR1 is DFQATT and CDR2 SNEGSKA (reference sequence). The CDR3 is CSARDGGLGTEAFF. The covered CDR3 bases are TGCAGTGCTAGGGACGGGGGGCTGGGCACTGAA.

About this clone: The read ends 3 residues shy of where the CDR3 ends; the end is completed using the germline J gene. The chain uses TRBV5-1 and TRBJ2-1; 7 nucleotides line up with TRBD2. The CDR3 totals 16 residues. Germline V gene data show CDR1 as SGHRS and CDR2 as YFSETQ. V lost 4 bases, J lost 0 bases, and 7 bases stayed unmatched. The part of the CDR3 DNA that was read is TGCGCCAGCAGCCTTGGCGGGGGAAGCTCCTACAATGAG. Translation: CASSLGGGSSYNE. The CDR3 in full is CASSLGGGSSYNEQFF.